This T cell receptor (beta chain) was found in a study of T cells after yellow fever vaccination. Via MiXCR, TCRdb re-called the 5' RACE reads, giving one row per CDR3 protein. Of some 300,000 distinct CDR3 sequences detected, roughly 4% appear once; the ten largest clones hold less than 25%. This clonotype was counted between two and nine times. The V gene's germline CDR1 is KGHDR and CDR2 SFDVKD. This CDR3 is built from 13 residues. Trimming removed 1 base from V and 8 bases from J, with 10 bases in between. The TCR was taken from a man younger than 35 who received the YFV17D yellow fever vaccine. V is TRBV24-1 and J is TRBJ1-2, with D unresolved. Sequenced here: PBMCs, sampled on the day of the yellow fever booster vaccination. CDR3 loop: CATSDFASLGYTF. The CDR3 DNA follows: TGTGCCACCAGTGATTTTGCCAGCCTCGGCTACACCTTC.